The clone carrying this T cell receptor (beta chain) was seen repeatedly, ten times or more. The sample originates from a study of human T cells and chemical hapten exposure. Noted time point: patch test 1, 2 weeks after DPC sensitization. This sample's treatment: therapeutic diphenylcyclopropenone sensitization with weekly scalp DPC. The ends lost 5 bases at V and 4 bases at J; junction bases unmatched: 4. Germline CDR1 and CDR2: SQVTM and ANQGSEA. This CDR3 comprises 13 residues. TCRdb used MiXCR to reprocess the RACE reads, holding one entry per CDR3 protein. The table shows 45,000 to 70,000 distinct CDR3 sequences, with 7% to 10% occurring only once.

The receptor was derived from a middle-aged woman with alopecia areata. Some clones in this sample may be carry-over from other donors' samples. This sequence joins TRBV29-1 and TRBJ2-7; 11 bases match TRBD2. The sequenced sample was whole blood, obtained in connection with sensitization to the hapten diphenylcyclopropenone (DPC). The CDR3 DNA follows: TGCAGCGTTACTAGCGGGGGAAATTACGAGCAGTACTTC. Its translation is CSVTSGGNYEQYF.